A selection of T cell receptor beta chains follows, all from one sample in a study of blood T cell repertoires in COVID-19. Some clones are missing from TCRdb's copy, which holds only in-frame ones; the method was immunoSEQ multiplex PCR. The sample includes fewer than 500,000 clones, about nine tenths of them seen just once. Sequencing was carried out using PBMCs or T cells enriched from blood (not recorded which). The receptors shown here come from a woman aged 18-29 years who had recovered from COVID-19. The CDR3 runs from the conserved cysteine through the conserved F or W. D genes are given only for firm matches. Clone sizes are given selectively: once, few, many, or a class where the clone is expanded.

CDR3 protein,CDR3 DNA,V gene,clone size,D gene,J gene
CASSEAREGNEKLFF,TGTGCCAGCAGTGAAGCGCGGGAGGGAAATGAAAAACTGTTTTTT,TRBV2,once,-,TRBJ1-4
CASSAQPRLRGYSNQPQHF,TGTGCCAGCAGCGCCCAGCCCAGACTCAGGGGTTATAGCAATCAGCCCCAGCATTTT,TRBV7-3,-,-,TRBJ1-5
CASSLERDEAFF,TGTGCCAGCAGCTTAGAGAGGGATGAAGCTTTCTTT,TRBV7-9,-,-,TRBJ1-1
CASKGTGGLDTGELFF,TGCGCCAGCAAGGGAACAGGGGGCCTTGACACCGGGGAGCTGTTTTTT,TRBV4-1,once,TRBD1,TRBJ2-2
CASSPGLEDTQYF,TGTGCCAGCAGTCCGGGACTAGAAGATACGCAGTATTTT,TRBV6-5,-,TRBD2,TRBJ2-3
CASSSGTGGNYGYTF,TGCGCCAGCAGCTCCGGGACAGGGGGCAACTATGGCTACACCTTC,TRBV5-1,-,TRBD1,TRBJ1-2
CAWSVSSPTEAFF,TGTGCCTGGAGTGTCAGTTCCCCCACTGAAGCTTTCTTT,TRBV30,-,-,TRBJ1-1
CASSIAHSSNQPQHF,TGTGCCAGTAGTATAGCCCACAGTAGCAATCAGCCCCAGCATTTT,TRBV19,-,-,TRBJ1-5
CASSLMRLEAFF,TGTGCCAGCAGCTTGATGCGTCTTGAAGCTTTCTTT,TRBV5-8,-,-,TRBJ1-1
CASSQEGQGTDTQYF,TGCGCCAGCAGCCAAGAGGGACAGGGCACAGATACGCAGTATTTT,TRBV4-1,-,TRBD1,TRBJ2-3
CASTSQLNVRELFF,TGTGCCAGCACCTCACAGCTGAACGTCCGGGAGCTGTTTTTT,TRBV27,-,-,TRBJ2-2
CASGKGNEQFF,TGTGCCAGCGGGAAGGGGAATGAGCAGTTCTTC,TRBV27,-,-,TRBJ2-1
CASSLRTSGGEETQYF,TGTGCCAGCAGCCTCCGGACTAGCGGGGGGGAAGAGACCCAGTACTTC,TRBV6-2/TRBV6-3,-,TRBD2,TRBJ2-5
CASSSRQGGNQPQHF,TGTGCCAGCAGTTCCAGACAGGGAGGAAATCAGCCCCAGCATTTT,TRBV6-5,-,TRBD1,TRBJ1-5
CASSLAGNPGQGEKLFF,TGTGCCAGCAGCTTGGCGGGTAACCCTGGTCAAGGTGAAAAACTGTTTTTT,TRBV5-8,once,-,TRBJ1-4
CASSLETSGAETQYF,TGCGCCAGCAGCTTGGAGACTAGCGGGGCAGAGACCCAGTACTTC,TRBV5-1,-,TRBD2,TRBJ2-5
CASSSDGTGVSPLHF,TGTGCCAGCAGCTCGGACGGGACAGGGGTGTCACCCCTCCACTTT,TRBV5-8,-,TRBD1,TRBJ1-6
CASSHGTSGRSSYNEQFF,TGTGCCAGCAGCCACGGGACTAGCGGACGTTCCTCCTACAATGAGCAGTTCTTC,TRBV13,-,TRBD2,TRBJ2-1
CASSLSREGEAFF,TGTGCCAGCAGTTTGAGTAGGGAGGGTGAAGCTTTCTTT,TRBV12-3/TRBV12-4,-,-,TRBJ1-1
CASIQGAGNNYGYTF,TGTGCCAGCATCCAGGGGGCTGGTAATAACTATGGCTACACCTTC,TRBV5-4,-,TRBD1,TRBJ1-2
CASSSPFIGQGRDEQFF,TGTGCCAGCAGCTCCCCTTTTATCGGGCAGGGAAGAGATGAGCAGTTCTTC,TRBV28,-,-,TRBJ2-1
CASSQDLWAGYTF,TGCGCCAGCAGCCAAGATCTTTGGGCTGGCTACACCTTC,TRBV4-1,-,-,TRBJ1-2
CASRAVETLDNSPLHF,TGCGCCAGCAGGGCGGTGGAGACACTAGATAATTCACCCCTCCACTTT,TRBV5-1,-,-,TRBJ1-6
CASSPPDTQNTEAFF,TGTGCCAGCAGCCCCCCGGACACCCAGAACACTGAAGCTTTCTTT,TRBV28,-,-,TRBJ1-1
CASSLLIGTGNYGYTF,TGTGCCAGCAGCTTACTGATTGGGACAGGGAACTATGGCTACACCTTC,TRBV5-6,-,TRBD1,TRBJ1-2
CASSIKTRPDNSSPLHF,TGTGCCAGTAGTATAAAGACCCGGCCAGATAACAGTTCACCCCTCCACTTT,TRBV19,-,-,TRBJ1-6
CATSRPGGGVSSYEQYF,TGTGCCACCAGCAGACCAGGAGGGGGGGTGAGCTCCTACGAGCAGTACTTC,TRBV15,few,-,TRBJ2-7
CASSARTSGTDTQYF,TGCGCCAGCAGTGCTCGGACTAGCGGCACAGATACGCAGTATTTT,TRBV10-1,-,TRBD2,TRBJ2-3
CASSRDRWKETQYF,TGTGCCAGCAGCCGGGACAGGTGGAAAGAGACCCAGTACTTC,TRBV7-8,-,TRBD1,TRBJ2-5
CASSQDLSSGNTIYF,TGTGCCAGCAGCCAAGATCTTAGCTCTGGAAACACCATATATTTT,TRBV3-1/TRBV3-2,-,-,TRBJ1-3
CASSQERAGDMDGYTF,TGTGCCAGCAGCCAAGAACGGGCAGGGGATATGGATGGCTACACCTTC,TRBV4-2,-,-,TRBJ1-2
CANHNPDSSGNTIYF,TGTGCCAACCACAACCCAGACAGCTCTGGAAACACCATATATTTT,TRBV2,-,-,TRBJ1-3
CASSVTARLNSPLHF,TGTGCCAGCAGCGTAACGGCCAGACTTAATTCACCCCTCCACTTT,TRBV9,-,-,TRBJ1-6
CATQTGVGQPQHF,TGCGCCACCCAGACAGGGGTGGGTCAGCCCCAGCATTTT,TRBV10-2,-,TRBD1,TRBJ1-5
CSVDMDGGSEQYF,TGCAGCGTTGACATGGATGGGGGCTCCGAGCAGTACTTC,TRBV29-1,-,-,TRBJ2-7
CASSPSPATNEKLFF,TGTGCCAGCAGCCCGTCCCCGGCAACTAATGAAAAACTGTTTTTT,TRBV3-1/TRBV3-2,-,-,TRBJ1-4
CASSPRTGISYEQYF,TGCGCCAGCAGCCCACGGACCGGGATATCCTACGAGCAGTACTTC,TRBV4-1,-,-,TRBJ2-7
CASSPQGSPEQYF,TGCGCCAGCAGCCCACAGGGATCCCCAGAGCAGTACTTC,TRBV4-1,-,-,TRBJ2-7
CASSLAAGQETQYF,TGCGCCAGCAGCTTGGCAGCAGGGCAGGAGACCCAGTACTTC,TRBV5-1,-,-,TRBJ2-5
CASSPLRGNTEAFF,TGTGCCAGCTCACCATTAAGGGGGAACACTGAAGCTTTCTTT,TRBV18,once,-,TRBJ1-1
CASSEAGKGEKLFF,TGTGCCAGCAGTGAGGCAGGGAAGGGTGAAAAACTGTTTTTT,TRBV2,few,-,TRBJ1-4
CASSLGYGFSYEQYF,TGCGCCAGCAGCTTGGGGTACGGGTTCTCCTACGAGCAGTACTTC,TRBV5-1,-,-,TRBJ2-7